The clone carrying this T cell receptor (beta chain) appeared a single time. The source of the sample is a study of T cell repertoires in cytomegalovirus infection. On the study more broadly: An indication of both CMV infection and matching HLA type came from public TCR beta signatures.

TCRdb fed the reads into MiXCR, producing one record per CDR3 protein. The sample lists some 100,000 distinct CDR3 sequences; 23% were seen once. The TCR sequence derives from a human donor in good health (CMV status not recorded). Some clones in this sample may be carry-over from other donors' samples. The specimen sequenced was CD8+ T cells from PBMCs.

This chain's CDR3 is CASSPPREQFF. For the CDR3, the DNA is TGTGCCAGCAGCCCCCCCCGGGAGCAGTTCTTC. This chain joins TRBV6-2 or TRBV6-3 and TRBJ2-1; D is uncertain. The germline gives CDR1 MNHEY, CDR2 SVGEGT. This CDR3 spans 11 amino acids. Deletions cut 6 bases from V and 10 bases from J, with 10 bases between.